The 4 T cell receptor beta chains presented below share a single source sample, sequenced in a study of cytomegalovirus exposure and HLA in healthy donors. The PCR used 60 Vbeta and 13 Jbeta primers. This table comes from immunoSEQ multiplex PCR, and its TCRdb copy is limited to in-frame clones, with some not included. The sample holds under 200,000 clones, about three quarters seen once. The sequenced material came from PBMCs. The source of these receptors is a woman aged 40 to 55 in good health and CMV-seropositive.

The chain employs TRBV19 and TRBJ2-4; D call uncertain. The ends were cut back, 3 bases at V and 7 bases at J, with 7 bases in the middle. CDR1 LNHDA and CDR2 SQIVND come from the germline V gene (reference sequence). This CDR3 contains 12 residues. The CDR3 here is CASSMVENIQYF. CDR3 bases: TGTGCCAGTAGTATGGTCGAGAACATTCAGTACTTC.

V is TRBV5-8 and J is TRBJ1-3, with D unresolved. This CDR3 is 15 amino acids long. Germline V gene data show CDR1 as SGHTS and CDR2 as YDEGEE. V gave up 0 bases and J gave up 0 bases, with 7 bases separating them. DNA for the CDR3: TGTGCCAGCAGCTTGGACAGCTACTCTGGAAACACCATATATTTT. Translation gives CASSLDSYSGNTIYF.

DNA of the CDR3: TGTGCCAGCAACCCCGACAGGGGGAAACAGACCCAGTACTTC. Its translation is CASNPDRGKQTQYF. This chain links TRBV7-2 with TRBJ2-5; 9 bases line up with TRBD1. V lost 7 bases, J lost 6 bases, and 9 bases stayed unmatched. The CDR3 consists of 14 residues. Germline-derived CDR1 and CDR2 are SGHTA and FQGNSA. Combining the CDR3 with reference TRBV7-2 and TRBJ2-5 gives the whole variable domain GAGVSQSPSNKVTEKGKDVELRCDPISGHTALYWYRQSLGQGLEFLIYFQGNSAPDKSGLPSDRFSAERTGGSVSTLTIQRTQQEDSAVYLCASNPDRGKQTQYFGPGTRLLVL.

The chain links TRBV28 to TRBJ2-7, with TRBD1 matching 10 bases. Per the germline V gene, CDR1 is MDHEN and CDR2 is SYDVKM. After removal of 3 bases from V and 5 bases from J, the junction contained 4 bases not matched to a gene. This CDR3 contains 14 residues. The CDR3 bases are TGTGCCAGCAGTTTCCCGGGACAGGGGAACGAGCAGTACTTC. This sequence encodes CASSFPGQGNEQYF.